The 32 T cell receptor beta chains in this list originate from one sample, sequenced in a study of blood T cell repertoires in COVID-19. Only in-frame clones appear in the TCRdb table, and some are missing; sequencing was by immunoSEQ multiplex PCR. The repertoire includes about 210,000 clones, about nine tenths of them detected once, and about 1.7% sits in the top ten. Sequencing used peripheral blood. These receptors were obtained from a man between 65 and 85 years old with acute or convalescent COVID-19.

This clone was seen just once. The rearrangement uses TRBV5-8 and TRBJ2-1; TRBD2 aligns across 7 bases. CDR1 is SGHTS and CDR2 is YDEGEE in the germline V gene. The V segment lost 4 bases and the J segment 7 bases; nucleotides outside the gene matches: 14. The CDR3 spans 16 residues. CDR3 sequence reads: CASSLRWGGGWNEQFF. The CDR3, as DNA: TGTGCCAGCAGCCTCCGGTGGGGGGGTGGTTGGAATGAGCAGTTCTTC.

In the case of this clone: Different DNA sequences within this sample yield the same CDR3. The chain is built from TRBV4-3 and TRBJ2-2, with no clear D. The ends were cut back, 3 bases at V and 0 bases at J, with 11 bases in the middle. The CDR3 is made up of 16 amino acids. Germline CDR1 LGHNA, CDR2 YSLEER. In nucleotides, the CDR3 is TGCGCCAGCAGCCAGGGCCGGTTAGCGAACACCGGGGAGCTGTTTTTT. Protein sequence: CASSQGRLANTGELFF.

Comments on this clone: Other DNA sequences from this sample encode an identical CDR3 as well. The J gene is TRBJ2-7, the V gene TRBV18; 8 bases are a match to TRBD1. The CDR3 totals 18 residues. V lost 6 bases, J lost 3 bases, and 19 bases stayed unmatched. Germline CDR1 KGHSH, CDR2 LQKENI. CDR3 nucleotides: TGTGCCAGCTCCCCAGGCAGGGACAGGTCACAGAGGGGCTACGAGCAGTACTTC. Translating it yields CASSPGRDRSQRGYEQYF.

In its sample, this clone was seen once. The rearrangement uses TRBV9 and TRBJ2-2; D is possibly TRBD2 (5 bases). Germline loops: CDR1 SGDLS, CDR2 YYNGEE. V lost 0 bases, J lost 6 bases, and 12 bases lay in between. This CDR3 is 15 amino acids long. The CDR3 sequence: CASSVAEGYAGELFF. The CDR3 DNA sequence: TGTGCCAGCAGCGTAGCCGAGGGTTACGCCGGGGAGCTGTTTTTT.

The V gene is TRBV2, the J gene TRBJ2-7, with TRBD2 matching 13 bases. Losses at the gene ends were 5 bases for V and 5 bases for J; bases not matched to a gene: 6. Germline V gene sequence: CDR1 SNHLY, CDR2 FYNNEI. The CDR3 runs to 15 residues. The CDR3 nucleotides are TGTGCCAGCAGTACCACTAGCGGGAGGGCCCACGAGCAGTACTTC. Translating gives CASSTTSGRAHEQYF.

This rearrangement joins TRBV7-3 to TRBJ1-2; D uncertain. The length of the CDR3 is 13 residues. Between the trimmed V and J ends, which lost 5 bases and 0 bases, there was a span of 7 bases. Germline values: CDR1 SGHTA, CDR2 FQGTGA. The CDR3 bases are TGTGCCAGCAGCCCCGGGGCTAACTATGGCTACACCTTC. Protein product: CASSPGANYGYTF.

This chain links TRBV6-5 with TRBJ1-2; maybe TRBD1 (5 bases). Per germline, CDR1 MNHEY and CDR2 SVGAGI. Trimming pared 4 bases from V and 3 bases from J, leaving 9 bases between. The CDR3 length is 13 residues. The CDR3 DNA reads TGTGCCAGCAGTTCCCAGGGTTACTATGGCTACACCTTC. Protein product: CASSSQGYYGYTF.

V usage is TRBV21-1 and J usage is TRBJ1-5. TRBV21-1 is classified as a pseudogene. The CDR3 consists of 15 residues. The CDR3 DNA reads as TGTGCCAGCAGCTCCCGGGGGGAGAACAATCAGCCCCAGCATTTT. Its protein is CASSSRGENNQPQHF.

J is TRBJ1-1 and V is TRBV5-4; TRBD1 is a possible D gene (6 bases). This CDR3 has 14 residues. V was trimmed by 2 bases and J by 8 bases, leaving 16 bases between them. In germline, CDR1 is SGHNT, CDR2 YYREEE (reference sequence). The CDR3 DNA reads as TGTGCCAGCAGCTTTGGGGGCGGGCTCCAAGAAGCTTTCTTT. This gives the protein CASSFGGGLQEAFF.

The V and J genes are TRBV25-1 and TRBJ2-2; TRBD1 agrees at 8 bases. The CDR3 has 14 amino acids. Germline CDR1 MGHDK, CDR2 SYGVNS. Trimming took 6 bases from V and 4 from J; bases not matched to a gene: 4. The CDR3 reads CASRGTGLTGELFF. The DNA for the CDR3 is TGTGCCAGCAGGGGGACAGGACTCACCGGGGAGCTGTTTTTT.

The rearrangement links TRBV7-2 to TRBJ2-7; no definite D call. Trimming took off 2 bases at V and 2 bases at J, with 10 bases between the two ends. The CDR3 totals 14 residues. Per germline, CDR1 SGHTA and CDR2 FQGNSA. CDR3 loop: CASSLTLSAYEQYF. The CDR3 DNA sequence: TGTGCCAGCAGCTTAACCCTCTCGGCCTACGAGCAGTACTTC. The full variable domain, rest sourced from reference TRBV7-2 and TRBJ2-7, is GAGVSQSPSNKVTEKGKDVELRCDPISGHTALYWYRQSLGQGLEFLIYFQGNSAPDKSGLPSDRFSAERTGGSVSTLTIQRTQQEDSAVYLCASSLTLSAYEQYFGPGTRLTVT.

With regard to this clone: Other DNA sequences of this sample code for an identical CDR3. V gene TRBV5-1 combines with J gene TRBJ2-5; D is undetermined. Germline CDR1 reads SGHRS; CDR2 reads YFSETQ. The V and J ends lost 0 bases and 1 base respectively, with 7 bases between them. The CDR3 loop spans 14 amino acids. This CDR3 is CASSLVGGQETQYF. Here the CDR3 DNA reads TGCGCCAGCAGCTTGGTAGGCGGCCAAGAGACCCAGTACTTC. Drawing the rest from reference TRBV5-1 and TRBJ2-5, the complete variable domain is KAGVTQTPRYLIKTRGQQVTLSCSPISGHRSVSWYQQTPGQGLQFLFEYFSETQRNKGNFPGRFSGRQFSNSRSEMNVSTLELGDSALYLCASSLVGGQETQYFGPGTRLLVL.

The chain recombines TRBV24-1 with TRBJ2-1; 8 bases map to TRBD2. Germline CDR1 KGHDR, CDR2 SFDVKD. V shed 5 bases, J shed 2 bases, and the junction held 4 bases outside the gene matches. CDR3 length: 15 residues. CDR3 DNA: TGTGCCACCAGTGTAAGGGGACTAGCCTACAATGAGCAGTTCTTC. As protein: CATSVRGLAYNEQFF.

The rearrangement joins TRBV30 to TRBJ2-2, with 8 bases that match TRBD1. This CDR3 is 14 amino acids long. Germline CDR1 reads GTSNPN; CDR2 reads SVGIG (reference sequence). The ends lost 7 bases at V and 7 bases at J; junction bases unmatched: 11. CDR3 protein: CAYLRPGGVGELFF. CDR3 coding DNA: TGTGCCTACCTTCGTCCAGGGGGCGTCGGGGAGCTGTTTTTT.

The chain combines TRBV25-1 with TRBJ2-7; the D gene is possibly TRBD2 (6 bases). The CDR3 spans 11 residues. CDR1 is MGHDK and CDR2 is SYGVNS in the germline V gene. V was trimmed by 8 bases and J by 8 bases, leaving 13 bases between them. In nucleotides, the CDR3 is TGTGCCAGCGGGGGACTTCAAAAGCAGTACTTC. This translates into CASGGLQKQYF.

This chain links TRBV18 with TRBJ1-1, with TRBD1 matching 8 bases. The V and J ends lost 5 bases and 6 bases, in that order; junction bases with no gene match: 5. Germline lookup yields CDR1 KGHSH and CDR2 LQKENI. The CDR3 is 13 amino acids. CDR3 bases: TGTGCCAGCTCAGCGGACAGGGCCTCTGAAGCTTTCTTT. It yields the protein CASSADRASEAFF.

The rearrangement links TRBV12-5 to TRBJ1-1, with no clear D. The CDR3 sequence is 15 residues long. CDR1 and CDR2 from the germline V gene are LGHNT and FRNRAP. Trimming removed 0 bases from V and 4 bases from J, with 12 bases in between. CDR3 DNA sequence: TGTGCTAGTGGTTTGGTAGCGGGTGGGAGCACTGAAGCTTTCTTT. Its protein product is CASGLVAGGSTEAFF.

The V gene is TRBV7-2, the J gene TRBJ2-7, with TRBD2 identical over 7 bases. Trimming took 2 bases from V and 0 from J; bases not matched to a gene: 7. Germline values: CDR1 SGHTA, CDR2 FQGNSA. This CDR3 is built from 16 residues. The CDR3: CASSLLGRGSSYEQYF. The CDR3 DNA follows: TGTGCCAGCAGCTTACTTGGGCGGGGGAGCTCCTACGAGCAGTACTTC.

The genes are TRBV29-1 and TRBJ2-7; possible D gene TRBD1, 8 bases. With 5 bases removed from V and 5 bases from J, the gap between germline ends came to 13 bases. CDR1 is SQVTM and CDR2 is ANQGSEA in the germline V gene. The CDR3 sequence is 12 residues long. Here the CDR3 reads CSVRQGRDEQYF. In DNA form, the CDR3 reads TGCAGCGTTCGACAGGGGAGGGACGAGCAGTACTTC.

V usage is TRBV7-2 and J usage is TRBJ2-2; D might be TRBD2 (6 bases). Trimming left V 2 bases short and J 3 bases short, with 13 bases between. This CDR3 has 16 amino acids. Germline V gives CDR1 SGHTA, CDR2 FQGNSA. The CDR3 sequence is CASSLLPSDYTGELFF. The CDR3 region has the DNA TGTGCCAGCAGCTTACTCCCTAGCGACTACACCGGGGAGCTGTTTTTT. Based on the CDR3 plus reference TRBV7-2 and TRBJ2-2, the full variable domain is GAGVSQSPSNKVTEKGKDVELRCDPISGHTALYWYRQSLGQGLEFLIYFQGNSAPDKSGLPSDRFSAERTGGSVSTLTIQRTQQEDSAVYLCASSLLPSDYTGELFFGEGSRLTVL.

V usage is TRBV4-1 and J usage is TRBJ2-1, with 7 nucleotides matching TRBD1. V lost 6 bases to trimming and J lost 1 base; unmatched junction nucleotides: 6. CDR1 and CDR2 (germline): MGHRA, YSYEKL. The CDR3 is 15 amino acids. CDR3 bases: TGCGCCAGCAGTTTCGGGACAGCATCCTACAATGAGCAGTTCTTC. Its translation is CASSFGTASYNEQFF.

The CDR3, as DNA: TGTGCCAGTAGCCGTAGATTGGTTTCCGGGGAGCTGTTTTTT. This encodes CASSRRLVSGELFF. The V gene is TRBV19, the J gene TRBJ2-2; D remains ambiguous. Germline values: CDR1 LNHDA, CDR2 SQIVND (reference sequence). Trimming shortened V by 6 bases and J by 6 bases, and 14 bases separated the two germline ends. The CDR3 runs 14 residues.

Many counts were recorded for this clone. Within the sample, other DNA sequences also encode this same CDR3. The V call is TRBV5-1, the J call TRBJ1-3, with D possibly TRBD1 on 6 matching bases. This CDR3 has 15 amino acids. Germline-derived CDR1 and CDR2 are SGHRS and YFSETQ. The V and J ends lost 4 bases and 4 bases respectively, with 15 bases between them. This chain's CDR3 is CASSLATGQGNTIYF. The CDR3 DNA follows: TGCGCCAGCAGCCTCGCTACAGGGCAGGGAAACACCATATATTTT.

The chain combines TRBV7-9 with TRBJ2-1, with 9 bases identical to TRBD2. The CDR3 has 14 amino acids. V shed 7 bases, J shed 2 bases, and the junction held 3 bases outside the gene matches. Per the germline V gene, CDR1 is SEHNR and CDR2 is FQNEAQ (reference sequence). For the CDR3, the DNA is TGTGCCAGCAACATAGCGGGAGCCTACAATGAGCAGTTCTTC. Its translation is CASNIAGAYNEQFF. The full variable domain, with the rest looked up from reference TRBV7-9 and TRBJ2-1, is DTGVSQNPRHKITKRGQNVTFRCDPISEHNRLYWYRQTLGQGPEFLTYFQNEAQLEKSRLLSDRFSAERPKGSFSTLEIQRTEQGDSAMYLCASNIAGAYNEQFFGPGTRLTVL.

This clone was recorded only once. The V and J genes are TRBV5-1 and TRBJ2-7; D perhaps matches TRBD1 (6 bases). Trimming pared 4 bases from V and 0 bases from J, leaving 11 bases between. The CDR3 runs to 14 residues. Germline loops: CDR1 SGHRS, CDR2 YFSETQ. The chain's CDR3 is CASSGDKSSYEQYF. The CDR3 DNA is TGCGCCAGCAGCGGGGACAAGAGCTCCTACGAGCAGTACTTC.

V is TRBV19 and J is TRBJ1-2; no definite D call. CDR1 is LNHDA and CDR2 is SQIVND in the germline V gene (reference sequence). The V end was cut by 0 bases, the J end by 4 bases, with 15 bases between. The CDR3 contains 16 residues. CDR3 amino acids: CASSIDASGLGYGYTF. The CDR3 region has the DNA TGTGCCAGTAGTATAGACGCCTCGGGGTTGGGCTATGGCTACACCTTC.

The chain employs TRBV5-1 and TRBJ2-3, with D unresolved. V lost 2 bases and J lost 2, with 9 bases in between. The CDR3 runs 14 residues. Per germline, CDR1 SGHRS and CDR2 YFSETQ. This chain's CDR3 is CASSFEKVTDTQYF. The CDR3 DNA sequence: TGCGCCAGCAGCTTCGAGAAAGTCACAGATACGCAGTATTTT.

V gene TRBV23-1 combines with J gene TRBJ1-6; 7 bases line up with TRBD1. TRBV23-1 is treated as an ORF (open reading frame) with a function not yet certain. The CDR3 spans 18 residues. Trimming cost V 6 bases and J 4 bases; bases outside gene matches: 15. In nucleotides, the CDR3 is TGCGCCAGCAGCCAAGGCCGGGGGACAGCCGATTATAATTCACCCCTCCACTTT. It specifies CASSQGRGTADYNSPLHF.

V and J are TRBV30 and TRBJ2-2; possible D gene TRBD2, 5 bases. V shed 0 bases and J shed 6 bases, with 8 bases lying between them. The V gene's germline CDR1 is GTSNPN and CDR2 SVGIG (reference sequence). The CDR3 has 13 residues. The CDR3, as DNA: TGTGCCTGGAGTGTGTTAGCGTCCGGGGAGCTGTTTTTT. Its translation: CAWSVLASGELFF.

The chain combines TRBV5-5 with TRBJ1-2; D is unclear. Looked up from germline, CDR1 is SGHKS and CDR2 is YYEKEE (reference sequence). The CDR3 runs 14 residues. Trimming removed 1 base from V and 2 bases from J, with 9 bases in between. The CDR3 protein is CASSLRPGNYGYTF. CDR3 nucleotides: TGTGCCAGCAGCTTGCGGCCGGGGAACTATGGCTACACCTTC. The whole variable domain, filled in from reference TRBV5-5 and TRBJ1-2, reads DAGVTQSPTHLIKTRGQQVTLRCSPISGHKSVSWYQQVLGQGPQFIFQYYEKEERGRGNFPDRFSARQFPNYSSELNVNALLLGDSALYLCASSLRPGNYGYTFGSGTRLTVV.

Of note for this clone: Other nucleotide sequences from this sample produce the same CDR3. The V call is TRBV3-1 (or the pseudogene TRBV3-2), the J call TRBJ1-2; D call uncertain. Germline values: CDR1 LGHDT, CDR2 YNNKEL (reference sequence). This CDR3 comprises 15 residues. V was cut by 0 bases and J by 4 bases, with 12 bases left in between. In DNA form, the CDR3 reads TGTGCCAGCAGCCAAGAGGGAGGACCTAGCTATGGCTACACCTTC. It is translated as CASSQEGGPSYGYTF.

The chain combines TRBV28 with TRBJ2-2, with D possibly TRBD1 on 6 matching bases. Trimming pared 6 bases from V and 5 bases from J, leaving 16 bases between. This CDR3 is 15 amino acids long. Germline assignment: CDR1 MDHEN and CDR2 SYDVKM. CDR3 bases: TGTGCCAGCAGATTTAGAATGAGGGGGACCGGGGAGCTGTTTTTT. Translated, it gives CASRFRMRGTGELFF. Looking up the rest from reference TRBV28 and TRBJ2-2 gives the full variable domain: DVKVTQSSRYLVKRTGEKVFLECVQDMDHENMFWYRQDPGLGLRLIYFSYDVKMKEKGDIPEGYSVSREKKERFSLILESASTNQTSMYLCASRFRMRGTGELFFGEGSRLTVL.